The text below deals with one T cell receptor (beta chain). The target antigen is unknown. A junction boundary mismatches the germline segment, possibly from a read error. The germline V gene has CDR1 SGHAT and CDR2 FQDESV (reference sequence). There are 14 residues in the CDR3. The data were obtained in a study of blood T cells in healthy people across ages. Study-level findings and limits: A strong correlation between TCR beta diversity and naive T cell percentage was seen. Leaving the PBMCs unsorted stopped any conclusive comparison of naive versus antigen-experienced cells.

Each donor's blood draw was 8.5 to 10 milliliters of peripheral blood. For the second PCR, which ran for roughly 6 to 11 cycles, a sample-barcoded 5' primer and a J-beta primer mix were used. MiXCR, applied by TCRdb to the 5' RACE reads, yields one record per CDR3 protein. The table has 700,000 to 850,000 distinct CDR3 sequences, about 53% seen once; the top ten hold roughly two fifths. The specimen sequenced was blood. This chain connects TRBV11-1 to TRBJ2-7, with 7 bases matching TRBD2. The sequence came from a man older than 75 in good health. The CDR3 nucleotides read TGTGCCAGTAGCTTACGAGGACTAGGCTACGAGCAGTACTTC. This translates into CASSLRGLGYEQYF.